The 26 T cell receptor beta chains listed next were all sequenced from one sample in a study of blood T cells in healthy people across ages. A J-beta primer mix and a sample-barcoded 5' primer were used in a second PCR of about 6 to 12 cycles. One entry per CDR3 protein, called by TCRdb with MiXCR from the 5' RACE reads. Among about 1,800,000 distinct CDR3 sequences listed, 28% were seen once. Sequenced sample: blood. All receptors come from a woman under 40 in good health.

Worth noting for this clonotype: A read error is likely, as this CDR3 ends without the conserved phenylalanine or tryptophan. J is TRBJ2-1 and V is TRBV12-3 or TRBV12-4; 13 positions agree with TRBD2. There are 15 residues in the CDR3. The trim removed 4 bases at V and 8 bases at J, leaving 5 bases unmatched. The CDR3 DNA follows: TGTGCCAGCAGTTCCAGAGGACTAGCGGGAGATGAGCAGTTCGTC. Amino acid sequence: CASSSRGLAGDEQFV.

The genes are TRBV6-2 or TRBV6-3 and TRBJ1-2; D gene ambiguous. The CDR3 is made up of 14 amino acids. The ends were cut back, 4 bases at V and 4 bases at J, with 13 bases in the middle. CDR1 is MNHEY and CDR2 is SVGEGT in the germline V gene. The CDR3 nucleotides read TGTGCCAGCAGTTCTCGGAAGAATGGCTATGGCTACACCTTC. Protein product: CASSSRKNGYGYTF.

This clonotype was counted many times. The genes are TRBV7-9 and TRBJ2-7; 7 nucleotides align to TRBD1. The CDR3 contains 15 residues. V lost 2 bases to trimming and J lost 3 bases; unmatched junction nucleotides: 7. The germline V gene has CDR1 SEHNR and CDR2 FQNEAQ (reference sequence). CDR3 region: CASSLWQGEGYEQYF. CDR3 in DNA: TGTGCCAGCAGCTTATGGCAGGGGGAAGGCTACGAGCAGTACTTC. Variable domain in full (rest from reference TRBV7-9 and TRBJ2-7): DTGVSQNPRHKITKRGQNVTFRCDPISEHNRLYWYRQTLGQGPEFLTYFQNEAQLEKSRLLSDRFSAERPKGSFSTLEIQRTEQGDSAMYLCASSLWQGEGYEQYFGPGTRLTVT.

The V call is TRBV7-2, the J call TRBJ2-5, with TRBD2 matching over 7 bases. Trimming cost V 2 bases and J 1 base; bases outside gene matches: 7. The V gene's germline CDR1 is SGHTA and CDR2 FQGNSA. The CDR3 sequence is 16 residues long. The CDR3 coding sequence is TGTGCCAGCAGCTTACGGTCTAGCGGAACCCAAGAGACCCAGTACTTC. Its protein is CASSLRSSGTQETQYF.

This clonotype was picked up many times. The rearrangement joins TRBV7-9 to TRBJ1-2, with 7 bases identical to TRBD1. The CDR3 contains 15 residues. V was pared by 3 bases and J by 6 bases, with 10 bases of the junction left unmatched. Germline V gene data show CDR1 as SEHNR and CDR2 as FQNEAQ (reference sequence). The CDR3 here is CASSFRPQGENGYTF. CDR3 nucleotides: TGTGCCAGCAGCTTCCGCCCCCAGGGGGAAAATGGCTACACCTTC.

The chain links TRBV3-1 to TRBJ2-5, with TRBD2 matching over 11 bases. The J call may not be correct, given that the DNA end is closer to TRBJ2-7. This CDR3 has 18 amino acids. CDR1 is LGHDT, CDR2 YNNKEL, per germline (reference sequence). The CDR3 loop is CASSRSGSGGARISEQYF. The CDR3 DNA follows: TGTGCCAGCAGCCGCTCGGGTAGCGGGGGGGCAAGGATAAGCGAGCAGTACTTC.

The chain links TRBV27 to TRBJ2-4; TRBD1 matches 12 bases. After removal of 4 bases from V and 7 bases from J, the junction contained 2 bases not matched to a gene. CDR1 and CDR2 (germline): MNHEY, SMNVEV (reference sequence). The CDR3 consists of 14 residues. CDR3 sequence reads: CASSSGQGANIQYF. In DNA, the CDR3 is TGTGCCAGCAGTTCGGGACAGGGGGCCAACATTCAGTACTTC.

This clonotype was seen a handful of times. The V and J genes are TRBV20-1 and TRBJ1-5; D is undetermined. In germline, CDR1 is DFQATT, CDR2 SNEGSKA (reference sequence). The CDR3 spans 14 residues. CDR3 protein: CRKTVRVKNQPQHF. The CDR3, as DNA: TGCCGCAAAACCGTTCGGGTTAAAAATCAGCCCCAGCATTTT.

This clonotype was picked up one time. The CDR3 is CASSLALGGHEQYF. The CDR3, as DNA: TGTGCCAGCAGCTTAGCGCTTGGGGGGCACGAGCAGTACTTC. This chain uses TRBV7-6 with TRBJ2-4; D tentatively reads TRBD1 or TRBD2 (6 bases each). The J call may be incorrect, as the DNA end agrees better with TRBJ2-7. The CDR3 extends over 14 amino acids. CDR1 SGHVS and CDR2 FNYEAQ come from the germline V gene.

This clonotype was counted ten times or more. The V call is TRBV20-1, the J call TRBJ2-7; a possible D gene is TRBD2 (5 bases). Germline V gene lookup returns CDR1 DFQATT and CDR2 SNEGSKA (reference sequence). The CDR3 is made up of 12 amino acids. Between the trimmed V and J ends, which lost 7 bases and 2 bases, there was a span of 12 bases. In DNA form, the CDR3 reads TGCAGTGTTCGTCGGGGTACCTACGAGCAGTACTTC. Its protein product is CSVRRGTYEQYF.

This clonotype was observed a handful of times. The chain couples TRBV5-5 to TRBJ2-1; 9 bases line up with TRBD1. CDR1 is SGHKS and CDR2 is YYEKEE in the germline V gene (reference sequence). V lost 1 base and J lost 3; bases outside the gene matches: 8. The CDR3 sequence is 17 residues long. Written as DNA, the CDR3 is TGTGCCAGCAGCTTGTCTTTGGGACAGGGCTTCTACAATGAGCAGTTCTTC. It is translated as CASSLSLGQGFYNEQFF.

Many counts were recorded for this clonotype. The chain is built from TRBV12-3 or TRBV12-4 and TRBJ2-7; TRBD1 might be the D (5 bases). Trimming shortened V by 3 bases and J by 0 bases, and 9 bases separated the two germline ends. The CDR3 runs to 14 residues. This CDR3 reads CASSFFDSSYEQYF. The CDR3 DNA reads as TGTGCCAGCAGTTTTTTTGACAGCTCCTACGAGCAGTACTTC.

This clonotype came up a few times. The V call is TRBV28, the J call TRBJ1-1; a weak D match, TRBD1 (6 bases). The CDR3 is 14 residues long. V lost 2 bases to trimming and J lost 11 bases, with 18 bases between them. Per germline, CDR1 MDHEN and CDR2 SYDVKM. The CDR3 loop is CASSLGRGLGLAFF. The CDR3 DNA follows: TGTGCCAGCAGTTTAGGTAGGGGGTTAGGGTTGGCTTTCTTT.

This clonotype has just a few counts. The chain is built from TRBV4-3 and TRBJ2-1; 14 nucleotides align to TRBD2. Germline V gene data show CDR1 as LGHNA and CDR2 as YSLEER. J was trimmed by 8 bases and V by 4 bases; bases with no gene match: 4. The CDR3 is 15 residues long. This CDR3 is CASSPTSGREDEQFF. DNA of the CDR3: TGCGCCAGCAGCCCGACTAGCGGGAGGGAGGATGAGCAGTTCTTC.

Here the CDR3 DNA reads TGTGCCAGCAGCTTGGCAGAACTGAATTATGGCTACACCTTC. Translated, it gives CASSLAELNYGYTF. The chain is built from TRBV7-2 and TRBJ1-2; D not certain. Trimming pared 3 bases from V and 5 bases from J, leaving 13 bases between. The germline CDR1 and CDR2 sequences are SGHTA and FQGNSA. The CDR3 has 14 residues. The full variable domain, completed using reference TRBV7-2 and TRBJ1-2, is GAGVSQSPSNKVTEKGKDVELRCDPISGHTALYWYRQSLGQGLEFLIYFQGNSAPDKSGLPSDRFSAERTGGSVSTLTIQRTQQEDSAVYLCASSLAELNYGYTFGSGTRLTVV.

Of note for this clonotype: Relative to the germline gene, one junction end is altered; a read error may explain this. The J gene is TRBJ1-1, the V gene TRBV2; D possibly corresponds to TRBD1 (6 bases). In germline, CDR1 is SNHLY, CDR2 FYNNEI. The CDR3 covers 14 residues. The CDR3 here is CASRIRQVDTETFF. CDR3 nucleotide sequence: TGTGCCAGCCGAATTCGACAGGTAGACACTGAAACTTTCTTT.

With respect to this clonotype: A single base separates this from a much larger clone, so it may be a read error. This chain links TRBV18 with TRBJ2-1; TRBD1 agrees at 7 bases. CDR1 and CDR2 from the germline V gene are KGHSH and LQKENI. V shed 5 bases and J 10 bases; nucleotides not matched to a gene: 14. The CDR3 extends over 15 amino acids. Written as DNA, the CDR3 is TGTGCCAGCTCATCTCCGGGACAGAGCGACGGAGAGCAGTTCTTC. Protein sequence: CASSSPGQSDGEQFF.

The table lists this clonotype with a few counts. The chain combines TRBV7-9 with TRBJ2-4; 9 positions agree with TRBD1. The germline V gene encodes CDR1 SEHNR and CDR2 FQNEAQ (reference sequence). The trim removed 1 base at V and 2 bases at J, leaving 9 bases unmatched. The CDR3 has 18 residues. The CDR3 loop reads CASSLGALGQGTKNIQYF. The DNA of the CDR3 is TGTGCCAGCAGCTTAGGGGCCCTTGGACAGGGGACCAAAAACATTCAGTACTTC.

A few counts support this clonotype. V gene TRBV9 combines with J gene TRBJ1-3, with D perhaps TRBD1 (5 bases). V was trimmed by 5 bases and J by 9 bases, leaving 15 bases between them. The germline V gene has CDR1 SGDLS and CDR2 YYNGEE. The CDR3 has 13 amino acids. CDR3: CASSSGTSGTIYF. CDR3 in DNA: TGTGCCAGCAGTTCCGGGACCTCTGGCACCATATATTTT.

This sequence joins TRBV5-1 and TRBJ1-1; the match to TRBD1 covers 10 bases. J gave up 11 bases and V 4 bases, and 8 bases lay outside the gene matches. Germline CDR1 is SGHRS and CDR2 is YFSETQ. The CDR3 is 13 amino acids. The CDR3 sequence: CASSGLDRGTAFF. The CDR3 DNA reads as TGCGCCAGCAGCGGCCTGGACAGGGGGACGGCTTTCTTT. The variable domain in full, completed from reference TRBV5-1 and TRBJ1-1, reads KAGVTQTPRYLIKTRGQQVTLSCSPISGHRSVSWYQQTPGQGLQFLFEYFSETQRNKGNFPGRFSGRQFSNSRSEMNVSTLELGDSALYLCASSGLDRGTAFFGQGTRLTVV.

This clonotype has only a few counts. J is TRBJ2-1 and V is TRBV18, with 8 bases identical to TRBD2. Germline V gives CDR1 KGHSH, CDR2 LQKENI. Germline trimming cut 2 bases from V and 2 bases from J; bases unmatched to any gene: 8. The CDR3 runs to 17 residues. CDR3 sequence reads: CASSPSGAAGAYNEQFF. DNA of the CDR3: TGTGCCAGCTCACCAAGTGGGGCAGCGGGGGCCTACAATGAGCAGTTCTTC.

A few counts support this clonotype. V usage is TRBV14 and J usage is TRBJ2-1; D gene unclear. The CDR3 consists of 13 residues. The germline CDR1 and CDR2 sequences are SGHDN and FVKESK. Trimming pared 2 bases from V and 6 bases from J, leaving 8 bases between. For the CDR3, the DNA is TGTGCCAGCAGCCAATCCACTACCAATGAGCAGTTCTTC. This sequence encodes CASSQSTTNEQFF.

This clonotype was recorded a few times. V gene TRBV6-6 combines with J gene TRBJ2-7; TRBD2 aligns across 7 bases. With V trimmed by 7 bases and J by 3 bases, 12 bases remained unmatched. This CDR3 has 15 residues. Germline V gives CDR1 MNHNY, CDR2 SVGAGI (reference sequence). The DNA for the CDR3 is TGTGCCAGCACCATCCCGCGGGCGGGGGACTACGAGCAGTACTTC. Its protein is CASTIPRAGDYEQYF.

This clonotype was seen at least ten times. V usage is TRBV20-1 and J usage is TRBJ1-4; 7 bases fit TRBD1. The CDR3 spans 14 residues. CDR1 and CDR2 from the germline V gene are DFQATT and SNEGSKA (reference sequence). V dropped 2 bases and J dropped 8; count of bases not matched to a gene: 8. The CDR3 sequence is CSARSEKGAEKLFF. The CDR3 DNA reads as TGCAGTGCTAGATCGGAGAAGGGGGCCGAAAAACTGTTTTTT.

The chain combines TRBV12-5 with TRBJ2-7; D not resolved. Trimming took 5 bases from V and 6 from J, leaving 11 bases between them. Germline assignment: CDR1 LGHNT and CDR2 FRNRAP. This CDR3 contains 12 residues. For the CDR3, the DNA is TGTGCTAGTGGTGAGGTTCCCTCCGAGCAGTACTTC. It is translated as CASGEVPSEQYF.

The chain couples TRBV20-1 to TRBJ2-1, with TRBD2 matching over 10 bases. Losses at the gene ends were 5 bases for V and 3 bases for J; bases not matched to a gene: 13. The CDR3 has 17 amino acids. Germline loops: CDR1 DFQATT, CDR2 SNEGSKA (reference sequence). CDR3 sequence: CSAQSDQLAGGYNEQFF. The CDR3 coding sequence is TGCAGTGCTCAGTCCGATCAATTAGCGGGAGGCTACAATGAGCAGTTCTTC.